This T cell receptor beta chain came from a study of shared clonotypes between healthy human individuals. Study results and limitations: Donor scarcity curtailed the genetic and exposure-history diversity represented herein. For naive CD4 cells, roughly 5% of clonotypes were shared across a handful of donors.

The protocol was immunoSEQ multiplex PCR, while the TCRdb copy is restricted to in-frame clones and leaves out a portion. The sample gives 2 million to 2.5 million clones, almost 96% of which show up once; more than 0.1% is in the top ten. For this clone: Its antigen remains unknown.

Naive CD45RA+ and memory CD45RA-negative subsets were split from CD4+ cells. This CDR3 comprises 16 residues. CDR1 is MNHEY, CDR2 SVGAGI, per germline. V was pared by 0 bases and J by 5 bases, with 16 bases between. Material for sequencing was naive CD4+ T cells sorted from blood. Subset meaning: CD45RA+ positively selected. The V call is TRBV6-5, the J call TRBJ2-5, with D possibly being TRBD2 (6 bases). The receptor comes from a man younger than 35 in good health. The CDR3 coding sequence is TGTGCCAGCAGTTACTCTAGCGGAGGGGACCCGGAGACCCAGTACTTC. Its protein is CASSYSSGGDPETQYF.